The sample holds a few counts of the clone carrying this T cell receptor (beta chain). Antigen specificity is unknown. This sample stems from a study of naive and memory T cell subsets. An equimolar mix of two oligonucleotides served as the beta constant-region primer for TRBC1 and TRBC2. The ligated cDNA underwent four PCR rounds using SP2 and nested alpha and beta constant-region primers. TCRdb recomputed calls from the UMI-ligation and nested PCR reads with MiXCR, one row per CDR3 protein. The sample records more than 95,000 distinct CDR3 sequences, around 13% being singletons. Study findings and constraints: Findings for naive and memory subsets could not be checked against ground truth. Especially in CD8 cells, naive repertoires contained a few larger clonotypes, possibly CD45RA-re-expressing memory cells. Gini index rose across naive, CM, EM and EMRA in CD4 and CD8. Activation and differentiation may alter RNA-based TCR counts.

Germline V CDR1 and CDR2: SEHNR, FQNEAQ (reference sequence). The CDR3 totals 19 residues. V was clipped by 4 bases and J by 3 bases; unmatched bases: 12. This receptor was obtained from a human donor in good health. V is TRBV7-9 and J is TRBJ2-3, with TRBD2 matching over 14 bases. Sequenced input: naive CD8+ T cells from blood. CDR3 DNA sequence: TGTGCCAGCAGCTCCCTGACTAGCGGGGGGGCCTTGTTTACAGATACGCAGTATTTT. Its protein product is CASSSLTSGGALFTDTQYF.